The 28 T cell receptor beta chains below were found in one sample sequenced in a study of cytomegalovirus exposure and HLA in healthy donors. The primer mix had 60 Vbeta and 13 Jbeta primers. TCRdb keeps only in-frame clones here, not all; method: immunoSEQ multiplex PCR. The repertoire holds about 120,000 clones, with about 60% as singletons. Sequencing was performed on PBMCs. The receptors were sampled from a man aged 35-49 years in good health and CMV-seropositive.

This clone came up once. The chain has TRBV7-9 and TRBJ1-6; perhaps TRBD1 as D (5 bases). The CDR3 spans 13 residues. Germline CDR1 is SEHNR and CDR2 is FQNEAQ (reference sequence). V was cut by 5 bases and J by 14 bases, with 16 bases left in between. CDR3 DNA: TGTGCCAGCAGCCCGCGGACAAAATCAGCCCTCCACTTT. Its protein product is CASSPRTKSALHF.

The chain couples TRBV15 to TRBJ2-1, with 8 positions matching TRBD2. V trimming: 0 bases; J trimming: 9 bases; junction bases outside the gene matches: 10. This CDR3 contains 16 residues. Germline CDR1 is LNHNV and CDR2 is YYDKDF (reference sequence). The CDR3 region has the DNA TGTGCCACCAGCAGAGAGTTGGGGCGGGAGGTAGGTGAGCAGTTCTTC. Its protein product is CATSRELGREVGEQFF.

The gene calls are TRBV6-5 and TRBJ1-5, with D unresolved. Looked up from germline, CDR1 is MNHEY and CDR2 is SVGAGI. The CDR3 has 13 amino acids. Trimming cost V 2 bases and J 3 bases, with 5 bases left between them. The chain's CDR3 is CASSYRDNQPQHF. The CDR3 bases are TGTGCCAGCAGTTACCGGGACAATCAGCCCCAGCATTTT.

The V and J genes are TRBV18 and TRBJ1-3, with TRBD1 identical over 9 bases. With 3 bases clipped from V and 4 bases from J, the junction kept 16 bases outside the gene matches. The CDR3 has 19 amino acids. In germline, CDR1 is KGHSH, CDR2 LQKENI. The CDR3 loop is CASSPLQGAGRAGGNTIYF. Here the CDR3 DNA reads TGTGCCAGCTCACCTTTACAGGGGGCAGGCCGGGCAGGAGGAAACACCATATATTTT.

The V and J genes are TRBV9 and TRBJ1-4; tentative D call: TRBD1 (6 bases). Germline V lookup: CDR1 SGDLS, CDR2 YYNGEE. The CDR3 runs 15 residues. V dropped 4 bases and J dropped 3 bases, with 13 bases sitting between them. The CDR3 bases are TGTGCCAGCAGCCAAACAGGGAGTCCTAATGAAAAACTGTTTTTT. Residues: CASSQTGSPNEKLFF.

J is TRBJ1-1 and V is TRBV27, with D maybe TRBD1 (6 bases). Germline loops: CDR1 MNHEY, CDR2 SMNVEV (reference sequence). V dropped 5 bases and J dropped 3 bases, with 16 bases sitting between them. The CDR3 runs 15 residues. This CDR3 reads CASSPNRQVDTEAFF. The CDR3 region has the DNA TGTGCCAGCAGTCCCAACCGACAGGTGGACACTGAAGCTTTCTTT.

The V and J genes are TRBV6-5 and TRBJ2-5; 10 bases match TRBD1. Matching the DNA end better, TRBJ2-7 makes the J call doubtful. Germline V gene lookup returns CDR1 MNHEY and CDR2 SVGAGI. The CDR3 covers 15 residues. CDR3 protein: CASSYPGQGLHEQYF. In DNA, the CDR3 is TGTGCCAGCAGTTATCCGGGACAGGGGTTGCACGAGCAGTACTTC.

V and J are TRBV29-1 and TRBJ1-4, with 7 nucleotides matching TRBD1. The germline gives CDR1 SQVTM, CDR2 ANQGSEA. J lost 6 bases, V lost 3 bases, and 4 bases had no gene match. The CDR3 spans 13 residues. The CDR3, as DNA: TGCAGCGTTGATGGGACAGCAGATGAAAAACTGTTTTTT. This translates into CSVDGTADEKLFF.

The chain is built from TRBV7-9 and TRBJ1-2, with 8 bases that match TRBD1. V shed 2 bases and J 11 bases; nucleotides not matched to a gene: 10. CDR1 SEHNR and CDR2 FQNEAQ come from the germline V gene (reference sequence). The CDR3 totals 14 residues. DNA for the CDR3: TGTGCCAGCAGCTTATTCGACAGGGGAAGCGGTTACACCTTC. Translated, it gives CASSLFDRGSGYTF. Full variable domain (outside the CDR3, taken from reference TRBV7-9 and TRBJ1-2): DTGVSQNPRHKITKRGQNVTFRCDPISEHNRLYWYRQTLGQGPEFLTYFQNEAQLEKSRLLSDRFSAERPKGSFSTLEIQRTEQGDSAMYLCASSLFDRGSGYTFGSGTRLTVV.

This clone showed up just a few times. V and J are TRBV28 and TRBJ1-1; D is ambiguous. This CDR3 is 15 amino acids long. Germline lookup yields CDR1 MDHEN and CDR2 SYDVKM. V lost 0 bases to trimming and J lost 0 bases, with 8 bases between them. CDR3 region: CASSLWSGMNTEAFF. The CDR3 coding sequence is TGTGCCAGCAGTTTATGGTCGGGGATGAACACTGAAGCTTTCTTT.

This clone appeared a single time. The chain links TRBV5-1 to TRBJ2-2, with 11 positions matching TRBD2. V lost 2 bases and J lost 3; bases outside the gene matches: 0. The CDR3 totals 15 residues. Germline assignment: CDR1 SGHRS and CDR2 YFSETQ. CDR3 sequence reads: CASSLLAGDTGELFF. The CDR3 nucleotides read TGCGCCAGCAGCTTACTAGCGGGGGACACCGGGGAGCTGTTTTTT.

The chain uses TRBV25-1 and TRBJ2-3, with 10 positions matching TRBD2. V lost 5 bases and J lost 4; bases outside the gene matches: 6. The germline gives CDR1 MGHDK, CDR2 SYGVNS. There are 15 residues in the CDR3. The CDR3 DNA sequence: TGTGCCAGCAGTAGCGGGAGGGCCTTGGCAGATACGCAGTATTTT. This translates into CASSSGRALADTQYF.

The J gene is TRBJ2-7, the V gene TRBV11-2, with 7 bases lining up with TRBD1. The CDR3 runs to 17 residues. J gave up 2 bases and V 1 base, and 11 bases lay outside the gene matches. Germline values: CDR1 SGHAT, CDR2 FQNNGV. The CDR3 region is CASSLAQRGQRTYEQYF. The CDR3 DNA reads TGTGCCAGCAGCTTAGCTCAGAGGGGACAGCGAACCTACGAGCAGTACTTC.

The chain uses TRBV4-1 and TRBJ1-1, with a possible D match to TRBD1 (5 bases). The CDR3 loop spans 14 amino acids. The V end lost 0 bases, the J end lost 7 bases, and 12 bases lay between the germline ends. CDR1 is MGHRA, CDR2 YSYEKL, per germline. DNA of the CDR3: TGCGCCAGCAGCCAAGACGACAGCCCTTTTGAAGCTTTCTTT. As protein: CASSQDDSPFEAFF.

V and J are TRBV27 and TRBJ1-3; 8 bases are a match to TRBD1. Germline CDR1 reads MNHEY; CDR2 reads SMNVEV (reference sequence). The CDR3 spans 16 residues. J was trimmed by 1 base and V by 4 bases; bases with no gene match: 6. CDR3 amino acids: CASSSGQGWSGNTIYF. CDR3 nucleotide sequence: TGTGCCAGCAGTTCTGGACAGGGATGGTCTGGAAACACCATATATTTT.

This rearrangement joins TRBV19 to TRBJ1-6; no reliable D call. Per germline, CDR1 LNHDA and CDR2 SQIVND (reference sequence). The CDR3 extends over 13 amino acids. V was cut by 8 bases and J by 3 bases, with 8 bases left in between. CDR3 coding DNA: TGTGCCAGTGCTTACAGCTATAATTCACCCCTCCACTTT. Encoded protein: CASAYSYNSPLHF.

The rearrangement uses TRBV6-5 and TRBJ1-5; no definite D call. The germline V gene encodes CDR1 MNHEY and CDR2 SVGAGI. CDR3 length equals 14 residues. V was cut by 6 bases and J by 6 bases, with 15 bases left in between. This chain's CDR3 is CASSLGAGGQPQHF. CDR3 DNA sequence: TGTGCCAGCAGCCTCGGTGCGGGCGGTCAGCCCCAGCATTTT.

CDR3 loop: CASSLSWGGGSYEQYF. In DNA form, the CDR3 reads TGTGCCAGCAGTTTATCGTGGGGGGGCGGATCCTACGAGCAGTACTTC. V usage is TRBV27 and J usage is TRBJ2-7; D is perhaps TRBD2 (7 bases). The V gene lost 0 bases and the J gene lost 1 base, with 13 bases spanning the gap. The CDR3 runs to 16 residues. From germline, CDR1 is MNHEY and CDR2 SMNVEV (reference sequence).

Only a few counts were recorded for this clone. CDR3 DNA sequence: TGTGCCAGCAGCCCCCGACTAGCGGGAGGGCAGAATGAGCAGTTCTTC. This gives the protein CASSPRLAGGQNEQFF. The chain joins TRBV9 to TRBJ2-1; 14 nucleotides match TRBD2. The CDR3 length is 16 residues. V dropped 4 bases and J dropped 7; count of bases not matched to a gene: 7. Germline loops: CDR1 SGDLS, CDR2 YYNGEE.

The table lists this clone with a few counts. The chain carries TRBV6-1 and TRBJ2-2; TRBD2 matches at 8 bases. The germline V gene has CDR1 MNHNS and CDR2 SASEGT. The length of the CDR3 is 15 residues. Germline trimming cut 6 bases from V and 6 bases from J; bases unmatched to any gene: 9. The CDR3 protein is CASRAGTSGSGELFF. In DNA, the CDR3 is TGTGCCAGCAGGGCCGGTACTAGCGGATCCGGGGAGCTGTTTTTT.

The J gene is TRBJ2-7, the V gene TRBV5-4; TRBD1 matches at 8 bases. Germline CDR1 is SGHNT and CDR2 is YYREEE (reference sequence). The CDR3 loop spans 15 amino acids. Trimming removed 3 bases from V and 0 bases from J; junction bases left unmatched: 5. CDR3 loop: CASSWGQESSYEQYF. The CDR3 nucleotides are TGTGCCAGCAGCTGGGGACAGGAGAGCTCCTACGAGCAGTACTTC.

The chain employs TRBV15 and TRBJ2-7; TRBD2 might be the D (6 bases). The CDR3 consists of 16 residues. V lost 2 bases, J lost 0 bases, and 14 bases lay in between. Germline CDR1 is LNHNV and CDR2 is YYDKDF (reference sequence). CDR3 bases: TGTGCCACCAGCAGACCTACTAGCACCAGCTCCTACGAGCAGTACTTC. Translation gives CATSRPTSTSSYEQYF.

V usage is TRBV28 and J usage is TRBJ2-1, with a weak D call TRBD2 (5 bases). Germline assignment: CDR1 MDHEN and CDR2 SYDVKM. The V end was cut by 6 bases, the J end by 3 bases, with 9 bases between. This CDR3 contains 13 residues. The CDR3 protein is CASSNDYYNEQFF. CDR3 in DNA: TGTGCCAGCAGCAACGACTACTACAATGAGCAGTTCTTC.

CDR3 loop: CASSEGPGQGNTIYF. In nucleotides, the CDR3 is TGTGCCAGCAGTGAAGGCCCAGGGCAGGGAAACACCATATATTTT. The chain joins TRBV6-1 to TRBJ1-3, with a tentative D call TRBD1 (5 bases). V was clipped by 1 base and J by 4 bases, with 11 bases between them. Germline-derived CDR1 and CDR2 are MNHNS and SASEGT. The CDR3 has 15 residues.

This clone was recorded only once. The chain employs TRBV19 and TRBJ2-7; 7 bases fit TRBD1. The germline V gene encodes CDR1 LNHDA and CDR2 SQIVND (reference sequence). J was trimmed by 7 bases and V by 6 bases; bases with no gene match: 9. The CDR3 loop spans 13 amino acids. This chain's CDR3 is CASRGGGGREQYF. The DNA for the CDR3 is TGTGCCAGTAGAGGGGGCGGTGGAAGGGAGCAGTACTTC.

This clone was counted between two and nine times. The chain uses TRBV5-6 and TRBJ1-2, with a tentative D call TRBD1 (6 bases). The CDR3 is 15 residues long. V lost 3 bases to trimming and J lost 6 bases, with 18 bases between them. Per the germline V gene, CDR1 is SGHDT and CDR2 is YYEEEE. In DNA form, the CDR3 reads TGTGCCAGCAGCTATGCAGGGGTGGGGGTTGATGGCTACACCTTC. This gives the protein CASSYAGVGVDGYTF.

The chain links TRBV4-1 to TRBJ2-3; 9 bases line up with TRBD2. This CDR3 spans 15 amino acids. The V gene end was trimmed by 6 bases and the J gene end by 1 base; junction bases not matched to a gene: 5. CDR1 is MGHRA and CDR2 is YSYEKL in the germline V gene. DNA for the CDR3: TGCGCCAGCAGACTAGCGGGTGGGGGCACAGATACGCAGTATTTT. It encodes CASRLAGGGTDTQYF.

This sequence joins TRBV7-3 and TRBJ2-5; the D gene is possibly TRBD1 (6 bases). Trimming left V 1 base short and J 2 bases short, with 11 bases between. This CDR3 region has 15 residues. Germline CDR1 SGHTA, CDR2 FQGTGA. CDR3 nucleotide sequence: TGTGCCAGCAGCTTAAATCCGGGGACACAAGAGACCCAGTACTTC. As protein: CASSLNPGTQETQYF.